These 5 T cell receptor beta chains originate from one sample sequenced in a study of T-cell memory formation after mild COVID-19. TCRdb processed the 5' RACE reads anew with MiXCR; each CDR3 protein has one entry. The sample has 530,000 or so distinct CDR3 sequences, 17% seen once. Source material: PBMCs or a T cell subset sorted from them (not recorded which). These receptors were taken from an adult woman who had mild COVID-19 (a few samples of this study predate the infection). Cell type and time point are not known.

V is TRBV6-2 or TRBV6-3 and J is TRBJ1-5; weak D call: TRBD1 (5 bases). Germline V gene lookup returns CDR1 MNHEY and CDR2 SVGEGT. V lost 7 bases and J 2 bases, leaving 15 bases between the germline ends. This CDR3 spans 15 amino acids. CDR3 amino acids: CASNSLSGRNQPQHF. DNA of the CDR3: TGTGCCAGCAACAGTTTGTCAGGGCGCAATCAGCCCCAGCATTTT.

This chain links TRBV6-2 or TRBV6-3 with TRBJ1-5; 7 nucleotides align to TRBD1. V trimming: 2 bases; J trimming: 6 bases; junction bases outside the gene matches: 10. The CDR3 has 16 amino acids. In germline, CDR1 is MNHEY, CDR2 SVGEGT. CDR3 residues: CASSYQLGQDFQPQHF. The CDR3 bases are TGTGCCAGCAGTTACCAGCTTGGACAGGACTTTCAGCCCCAGCATTTT.

This clonotype appeared a few times. This chain uses TRBV7-9 with TRBJ2-7; no definite D call. Deletions cut 8 bases from V and 5 bases from J, with 10 bases between. This CDR3 contains 11 residues. CDR1 is SEHNR and CDR2 is FQNEAQ in the germline V gene (reference sequence). Written as DNA, the CDR3 is TGTGCCAGCGAGCTAATCGACGAGCAGTACTTC. As protein: CASELIDEQYF.

The table lists this clonotype with a few counts. The chain links TRBV5-1 to TRBJ2-3; D perhaps matches TRBD2 (6 bases). V lost 0 bases, J lost 5 bases, and 10 bases lay in between. The CDR3 is made up of 14 amino acids. The V gene's germline CDR1 is SGHRS and CDR2 YFSETQ. The CDR3 region is CASSLGRVEDTQYF. The CDR3 DNA reads TGCGCCAGCAGCTTGGGGAGGGTCGAAGATACGCAGTATTTT. The full variable domain, its missing parts supplied by reference TRBV5-1 and TRBJ2-3, is KAGVTQTPRYLIKTRGQQVTLSCSPISGHRSVSWYQQTPGQGLQFLFEYFSETQRNKGNFPGRFSGRQFSNSRSEMNVSTLELGDSALYLCASSLGRVEDTQYFGPGTRLTVL.

This clonotype turned up a few times. The chain joins TRBV7-6 to TRBJ2-1; 7 nucleotides agree with TRBD2. Looked up from germline, CDR1 is SGHVS and CDR2 is FNYEAQ. Germline trimming cut 5 bases from V and 7 bases from J; bases unmatched to any gene: 14. The CDR3 is 16 amino acids. CDR3 residues: CASSSRPAGTKNEQFF. Here the CDR3 DNA reads TGTGCCAGCAGCAGTCGACCAGCGGGAACGAAGAATGAGCAGTTCTTC. Full variable domain (rest looked up from reference TRBV7-6 and TRBJ2-1): GAGVSQSPRYKVTKRGQDVALRCDPISGHVSLYWYRQALGQGPEFLTYFNYEAQQDKSGLPNDRFSAERPEGSISTLTIQRTEQRDSAMYRCASSSRPAGTKNEQFFGPGTRLTVL.